This entry describes one TCR beta chain. Its antigen is not identified. This sample is part of a study of cytomegalovirus exposure and HLA in healthy donors. Study context: An analysis done earlier identified around 100 million unique TCR beta sequences from 150 million to 200 million T cells. Study-wide results and caveats: Across donors, most TCRs were seen rarely, yet some public ones were widespread. Researchers had no immune exposure information except CMV serostatus available.

The CDR3 is 13 amino acids. V lost 0 bases and J lost 6, with 8 bases in between. Germline V gene lookup returns CDR1 SGDLS and CDR2 YYNGEE. The PCR had 60 Vbeta and 13 Jbeta primers. Sequencing used immunoSEQ multiplex PCR; TCRdb keeps in-frame clones, though not all of them. The repertoire consists of 170,000 or so clones, with more than 60% occurring once and the leading ten covering approximately 3.4%. There were likely unrecorded immune exposures, though donors were nominally healthy when sampled. Sequenced: PBMCs. The chain is built from TRBV9 and TRBJ2-3; D is possibly TRBD2 (5 bases). The TCR sequence derives from a woman in her forties or fifties in good health and CMV-seropositive. CDR3 coding DNA: TGTGCCAGCAGCGTAGGACGCGGGGATACGCAGTATTTT. Amino acid sequence: CASSVGRGDTQYF.